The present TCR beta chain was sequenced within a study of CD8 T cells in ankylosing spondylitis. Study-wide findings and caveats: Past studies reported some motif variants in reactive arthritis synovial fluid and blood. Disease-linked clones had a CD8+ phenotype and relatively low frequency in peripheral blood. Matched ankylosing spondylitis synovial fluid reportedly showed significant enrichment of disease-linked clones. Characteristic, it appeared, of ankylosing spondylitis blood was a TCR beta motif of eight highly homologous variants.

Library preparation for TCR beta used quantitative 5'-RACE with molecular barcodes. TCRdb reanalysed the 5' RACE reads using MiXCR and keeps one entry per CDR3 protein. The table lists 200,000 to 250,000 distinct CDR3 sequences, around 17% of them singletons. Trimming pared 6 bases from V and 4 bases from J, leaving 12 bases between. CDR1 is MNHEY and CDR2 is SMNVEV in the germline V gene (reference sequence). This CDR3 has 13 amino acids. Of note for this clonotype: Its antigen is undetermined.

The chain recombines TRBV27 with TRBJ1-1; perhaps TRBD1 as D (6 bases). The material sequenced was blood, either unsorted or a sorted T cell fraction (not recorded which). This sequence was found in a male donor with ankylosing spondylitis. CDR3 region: CASRLTGPTEAFF. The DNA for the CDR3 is TGTGCCAGCAGACTGACAGGTCCCACTGAAGCTTTCTTT.